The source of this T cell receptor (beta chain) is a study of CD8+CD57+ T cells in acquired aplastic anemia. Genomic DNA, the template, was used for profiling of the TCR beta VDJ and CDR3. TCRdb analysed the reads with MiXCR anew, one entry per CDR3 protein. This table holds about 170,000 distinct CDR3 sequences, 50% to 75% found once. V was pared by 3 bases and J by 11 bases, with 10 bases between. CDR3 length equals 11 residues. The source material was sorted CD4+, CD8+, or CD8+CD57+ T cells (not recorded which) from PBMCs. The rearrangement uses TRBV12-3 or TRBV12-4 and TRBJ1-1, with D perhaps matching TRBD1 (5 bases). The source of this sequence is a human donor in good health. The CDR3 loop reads CASSLVGDAFF. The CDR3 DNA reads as TGTGCCAGCAGTTTGGTAGGGGATGCTTTCTTT.